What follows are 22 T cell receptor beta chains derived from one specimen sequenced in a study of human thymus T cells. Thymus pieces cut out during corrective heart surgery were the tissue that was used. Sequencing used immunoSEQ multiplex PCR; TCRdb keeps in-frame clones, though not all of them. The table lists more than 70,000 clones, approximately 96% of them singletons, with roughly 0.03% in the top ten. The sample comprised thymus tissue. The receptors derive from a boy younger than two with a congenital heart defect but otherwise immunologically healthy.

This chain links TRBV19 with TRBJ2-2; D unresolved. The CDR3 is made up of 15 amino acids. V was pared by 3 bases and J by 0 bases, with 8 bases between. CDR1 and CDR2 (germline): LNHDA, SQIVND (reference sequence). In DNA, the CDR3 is TGTGCCAGTAGTATTGACACCCCGAACACCGGGGAGCTGTTTTTT. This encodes CASSIDTPNTGELFF.

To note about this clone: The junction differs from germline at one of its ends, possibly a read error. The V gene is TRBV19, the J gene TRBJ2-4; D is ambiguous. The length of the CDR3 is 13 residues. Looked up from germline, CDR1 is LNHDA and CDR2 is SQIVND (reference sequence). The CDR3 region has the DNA TGTGCCAGTAGTACTGGAAATTTGGGAATAGAGTGGTTC. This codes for CASSTGNLGIEWF.

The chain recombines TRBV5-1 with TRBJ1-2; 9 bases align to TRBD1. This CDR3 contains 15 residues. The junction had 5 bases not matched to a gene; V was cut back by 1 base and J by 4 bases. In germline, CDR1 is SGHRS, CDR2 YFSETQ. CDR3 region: CASSLMGQGGYGYTF. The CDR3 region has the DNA TGCGCCAGCAGCTTGATGGGACAGGGTGGCTATGGCTACACCTTC.

CDR3 sequence: CASSLIGQSGANVLTF. CDR3 nucleotides: TGCGCCAGCAGCTTGATAGGGCAGTCTGGGGCCAACGTCCTGACTTTC. The chain employs TRBV5-1 and TRBJ2-6; D ambiguous. Germline values: CDR1 SGHRS, CDR2 YFSETQ. Trimming took 1 base from V and 1 from J, leaving 9 bases between them. The CDR3 extends over 16 amino acids.

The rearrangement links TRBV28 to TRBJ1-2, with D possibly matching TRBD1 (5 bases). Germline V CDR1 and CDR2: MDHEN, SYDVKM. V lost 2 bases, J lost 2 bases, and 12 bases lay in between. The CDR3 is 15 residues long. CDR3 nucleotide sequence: TGTGCCAGCAGTTTACTTCGTCGGGGGAACTATGGCTACACCTTC. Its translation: CASSLLRRGNYGYTF.

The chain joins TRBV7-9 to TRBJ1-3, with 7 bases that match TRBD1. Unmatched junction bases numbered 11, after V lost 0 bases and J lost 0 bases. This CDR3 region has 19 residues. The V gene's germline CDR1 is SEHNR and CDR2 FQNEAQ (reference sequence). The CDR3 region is CASSLANRGKGYSGNTIYF. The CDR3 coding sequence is TGTGCCAGCAGCTTAGCGAACAGGGGAAAGGGCTACTCTGGAAACACCATATATTTT. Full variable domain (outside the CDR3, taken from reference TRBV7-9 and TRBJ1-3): DTGVSQNPRHKITKRGQNVTFRCDPISEHNRLYWYRQTLGQGPEFLTYFQNEAQLEKSRLLSDRFSAERPKGSFSTLEIQRTEQGDSAMYLCASSLANRGKGYSGNTIYFGEGSWLTVV.

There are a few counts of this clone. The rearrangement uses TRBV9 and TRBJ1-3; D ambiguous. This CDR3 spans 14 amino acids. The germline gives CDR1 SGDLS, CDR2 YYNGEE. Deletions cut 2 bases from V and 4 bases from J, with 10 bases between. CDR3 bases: TGTGCCAGCAGCGTTAACAGCTCCGGAAACACCATATATTTT. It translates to CASSVNSSGNTIYF.

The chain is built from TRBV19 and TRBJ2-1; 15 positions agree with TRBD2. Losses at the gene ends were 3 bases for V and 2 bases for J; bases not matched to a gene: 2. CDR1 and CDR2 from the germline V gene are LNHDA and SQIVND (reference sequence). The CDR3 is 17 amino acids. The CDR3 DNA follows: TGTGCCAGTAGTATTGGACTAGCGGGAGGGCCCTACAATGAGCAGTTCTTC. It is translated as CASSIGLAGGPYNEQFF.

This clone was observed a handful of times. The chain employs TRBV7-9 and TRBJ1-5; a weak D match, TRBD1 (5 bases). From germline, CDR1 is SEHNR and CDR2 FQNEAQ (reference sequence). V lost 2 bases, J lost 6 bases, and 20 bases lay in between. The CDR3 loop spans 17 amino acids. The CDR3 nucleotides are TGTGCCAGCAGCTTATTATATCCCGGGGCAGGTGGTCAGCCCCAGCATTTT. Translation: CASSLLYPGAGGQPQHF. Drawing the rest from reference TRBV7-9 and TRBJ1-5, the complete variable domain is DTGVSQNPRHKITKRGQNVTFRCDPISEHNRLYWYRQTLGQGPEFLTYFQNEAQLEKSRLLSDRFSAERPKGSFSTLEIQRTEQGDSAMYLCASSLLYPGAGGQPQHFGDGTRLSIL.

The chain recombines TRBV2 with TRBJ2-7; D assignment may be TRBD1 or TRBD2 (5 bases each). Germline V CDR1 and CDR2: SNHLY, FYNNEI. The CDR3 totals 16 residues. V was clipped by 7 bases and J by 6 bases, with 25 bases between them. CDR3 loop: CASNIRRDGPSIEQYF. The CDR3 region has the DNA TGTGCCAGCAACATTCGACGGGACGGGCCCTCTATCGAGCAGTACTTC.

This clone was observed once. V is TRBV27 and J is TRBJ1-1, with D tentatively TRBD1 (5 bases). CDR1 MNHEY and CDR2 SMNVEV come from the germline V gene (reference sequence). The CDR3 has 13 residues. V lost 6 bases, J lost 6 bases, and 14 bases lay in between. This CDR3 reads CASRQDPRAEAFF. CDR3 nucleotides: TGTGCCAGCAGGCAAGACCCCAGGGCTGAAGCTTTCTTT.

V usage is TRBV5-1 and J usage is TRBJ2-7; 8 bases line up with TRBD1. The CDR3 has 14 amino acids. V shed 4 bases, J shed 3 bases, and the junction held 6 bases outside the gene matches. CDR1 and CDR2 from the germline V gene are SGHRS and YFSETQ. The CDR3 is CASSTGQGIYEQYF. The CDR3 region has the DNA TGCGCCAGCAGCACCGGACAGGGAATCTACGAGCAGTACTTC.

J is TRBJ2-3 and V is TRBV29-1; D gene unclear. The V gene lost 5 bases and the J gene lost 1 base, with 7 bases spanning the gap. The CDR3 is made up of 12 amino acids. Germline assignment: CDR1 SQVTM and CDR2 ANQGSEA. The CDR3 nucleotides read TGCAGCGTTTTATGGGGCACAGATACGCAGTATTTT. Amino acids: CSVLWGTDTQYF.

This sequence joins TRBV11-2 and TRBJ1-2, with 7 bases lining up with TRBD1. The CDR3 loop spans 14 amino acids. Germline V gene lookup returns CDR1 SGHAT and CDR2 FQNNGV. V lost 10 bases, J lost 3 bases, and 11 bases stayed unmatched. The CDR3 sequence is CATEDRNDYYGYTF. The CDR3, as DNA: TGTGCCACCGAGGACAGGAACGATTACTATGGCTACACCTTC.

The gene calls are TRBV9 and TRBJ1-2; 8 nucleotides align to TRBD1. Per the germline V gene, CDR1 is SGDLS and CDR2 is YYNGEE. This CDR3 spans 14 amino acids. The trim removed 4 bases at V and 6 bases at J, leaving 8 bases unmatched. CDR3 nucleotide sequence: TGTGCCAGCAGCTTTCGAGACAGGGGAGATGGCTACACCTTC. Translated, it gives CASSFRDRGDGYTF.

CDR3 coding DNA: TGTGCCATCCCTACTCCGGGACAGGGGCTCTCGTGTGGCTACACCTTC. This sequence encodes CAIPTPGQGLSCGYTF. V is TRBV27 and J is TRBJ1-2, with 10 bases matching TRBD1. The V gene end was trimmed by 10 bases and the J gene end by 7 bases; junction bases not matched to a gene: 18. CDR1 is MNHEY and CDR2 is SMNVEV in the germline V gene (reference sequence). The CDR3 length is 16 residues.

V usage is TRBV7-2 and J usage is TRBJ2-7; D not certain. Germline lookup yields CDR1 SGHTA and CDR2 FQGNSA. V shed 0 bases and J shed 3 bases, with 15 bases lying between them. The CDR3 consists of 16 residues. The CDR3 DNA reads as TGTGCCAGCAGCTTAGCAGGCCTCAGCTTTTTCTACGAGCAGTACTTC. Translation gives CASSLAGLSFFYEQYF.

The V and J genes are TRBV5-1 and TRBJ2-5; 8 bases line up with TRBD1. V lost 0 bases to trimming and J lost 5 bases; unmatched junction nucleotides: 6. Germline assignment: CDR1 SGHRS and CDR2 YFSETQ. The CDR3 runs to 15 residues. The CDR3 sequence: CASSLARQGRETQYF. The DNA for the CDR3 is TGCGCCAGCAGCTTGGCCAGACAGGGGAGGGAGACCCAGTACTTC. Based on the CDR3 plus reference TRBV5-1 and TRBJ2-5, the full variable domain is KAGVTQTPRYLIKTRGQQVTLSCSPISGHRSVSWYQQTPGQGLQFLFEYFSETQRNKGNFPGRFSGRQFSNSRSEMNVSTLELGDSALYLCASSLARQGRETQYFGPGTRLLVL.

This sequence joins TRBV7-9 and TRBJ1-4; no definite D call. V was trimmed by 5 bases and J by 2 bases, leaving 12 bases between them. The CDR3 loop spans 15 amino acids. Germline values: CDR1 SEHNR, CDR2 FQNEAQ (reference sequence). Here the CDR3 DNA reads TGTGCCAGCAGCCGGTCGGTGAACACTAATGAAAAACTGTTTTTT. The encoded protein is CASSRSVNTNEKLFF.

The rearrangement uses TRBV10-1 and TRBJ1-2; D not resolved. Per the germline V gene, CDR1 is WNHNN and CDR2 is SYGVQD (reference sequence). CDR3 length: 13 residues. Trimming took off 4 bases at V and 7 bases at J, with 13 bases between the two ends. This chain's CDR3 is CASSVSLTGGYTF. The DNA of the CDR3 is TGCGCCAGCAGTGTGTCCCTTACGGGTGGCTACACCTTC.

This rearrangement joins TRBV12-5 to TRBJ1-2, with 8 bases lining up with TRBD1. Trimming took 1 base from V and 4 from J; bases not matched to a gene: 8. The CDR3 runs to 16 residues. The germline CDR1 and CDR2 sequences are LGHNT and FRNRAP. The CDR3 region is CASGLDRDRCSYGYTF. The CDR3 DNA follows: TGTGCTAGTGGTTTGGACCGGGACAGGTGTAGCTATGGCTACACCTTC. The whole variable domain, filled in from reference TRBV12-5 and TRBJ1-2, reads DARVTQTPRHKVTEMGQEVTMRCQPILGHNTVFWYRQTMMQGLELLAYFRNRAPLDDSGMPKDRFSAEMPDATLATLKIQPSEPRDSAVYFCASGLDRDRCSYGYTFGSGTRLTVV.

In nucleotides, the CDR3 is TGTGCCAGCAGGGTAGCCGGAACTAATGAAAAACTGTTTTTT. It translates to CASRVAGTNEKLFF. The chain couples TRBV5-8 to TRBJ1-4; no clear D gene. The CDR3 length is 14 residues. V was clipped by 5 bases and J by 1 base, with 9 bases between them. Germline assignment: CDR1 SGHTS and CDR2 YDEGEE. The full variable domain, its missing parts supplied by reference TRBV5-8 and TRBJ1-4, is EAGVTQSPTHLIKTRGQQATLRCSPISGHTSVYWYQQALGLGLQFLLWYDEGEERNRGNFPPRFSGRQFPNYSSELNVNALELEDSALYLCASRVAGTNEKLFFGSGTQLSVL.